This TCR beta chain was observed in a study of blood T cell repertoires in COVID-19. In the original analysis: Reference gene primer amplification gave nucleated cell count estimates. Generated by immunoSEQ multiplex PCR, the TCRdb table keeps only in-frame clones and is missing some. V and J calls and clone size are given by that table; D and trimming were obtained from the DNA. The repertoire holds tens of thousands of clones, with roughly nine tenths as singletons. The germline CDR1 and CDR2 sequences are LNHNV and YYDKDF (reference sequence). The CDR3 extends over 14 amino acids. Trimming took 1 base from V and 6 from J; bases not matched to a gene: 3.

The sequenced material came from peripheral blood. J is TRBJ2-7 and V is TRBV15, with 10 bases fitting TRBD1. This receptor was identified in a man aged 60-69 years with acute or convalescent COVID-19. CDR3 in DNA: TGTGCCACCAGCAGAGCCGGGACAGGGGTCGAGCAGTACTTC. It specifies CATSRAGTGVEQYF.